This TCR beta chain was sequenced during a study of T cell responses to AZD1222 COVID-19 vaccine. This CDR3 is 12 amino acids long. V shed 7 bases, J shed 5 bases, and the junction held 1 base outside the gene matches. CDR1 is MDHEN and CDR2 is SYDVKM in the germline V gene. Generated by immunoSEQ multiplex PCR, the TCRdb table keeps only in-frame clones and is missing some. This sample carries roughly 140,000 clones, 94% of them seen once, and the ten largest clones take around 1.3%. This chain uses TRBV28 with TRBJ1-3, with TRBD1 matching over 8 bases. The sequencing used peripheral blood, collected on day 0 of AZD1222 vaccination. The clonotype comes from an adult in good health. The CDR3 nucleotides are TGTGCCAGCACAGGGGGCCGAAACACCATATATTTT. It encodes CASTGGRNTIYF.